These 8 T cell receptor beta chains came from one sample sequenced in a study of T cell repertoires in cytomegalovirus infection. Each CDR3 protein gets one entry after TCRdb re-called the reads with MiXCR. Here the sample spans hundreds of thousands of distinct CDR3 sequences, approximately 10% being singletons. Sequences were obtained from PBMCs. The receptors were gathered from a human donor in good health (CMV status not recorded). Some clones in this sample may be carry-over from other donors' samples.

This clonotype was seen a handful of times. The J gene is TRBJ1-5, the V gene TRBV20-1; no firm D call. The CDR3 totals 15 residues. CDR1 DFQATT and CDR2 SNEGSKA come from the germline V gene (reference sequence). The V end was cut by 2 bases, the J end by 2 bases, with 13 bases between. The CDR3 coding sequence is TGCAGTGCTAGAAGACCCCTCCAAGGCAATCAGCCCCAGCATTTT. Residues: CSARRPLQGNQPQHF.

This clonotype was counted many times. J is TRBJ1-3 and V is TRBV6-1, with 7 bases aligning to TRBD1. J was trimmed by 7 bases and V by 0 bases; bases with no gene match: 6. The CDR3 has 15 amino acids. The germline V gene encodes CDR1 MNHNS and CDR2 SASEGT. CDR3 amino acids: CASSEAADRANTIYF. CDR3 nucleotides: TGTGCCAGCAGTGAAGCCGCTGACAGGGCGAACACCATATATTTT.

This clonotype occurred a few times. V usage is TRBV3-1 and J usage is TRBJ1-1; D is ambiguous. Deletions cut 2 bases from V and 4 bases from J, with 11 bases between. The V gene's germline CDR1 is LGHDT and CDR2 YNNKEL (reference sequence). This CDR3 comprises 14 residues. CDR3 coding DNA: TGTGCCAGCAGCCAACACGAGGCTGGCACTGAAGCTTTCTTT. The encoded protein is CASSQHEAGTEAFF.

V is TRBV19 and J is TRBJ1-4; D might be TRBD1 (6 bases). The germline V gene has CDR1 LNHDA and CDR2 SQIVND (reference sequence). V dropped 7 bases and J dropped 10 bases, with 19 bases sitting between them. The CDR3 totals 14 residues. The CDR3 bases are TGTGCCAGTAAAGAAGGGACCAGGGGCGGAAAACTGTTTTTT. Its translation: CASKEGTRGGKLFF.

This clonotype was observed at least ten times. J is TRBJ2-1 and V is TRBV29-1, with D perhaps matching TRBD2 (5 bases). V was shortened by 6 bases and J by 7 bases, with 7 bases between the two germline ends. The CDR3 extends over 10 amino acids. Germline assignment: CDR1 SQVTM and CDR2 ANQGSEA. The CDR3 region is CSVQRNEQFF. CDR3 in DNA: TGCAGCGTCCAGCGGAATGAGCAGTTCTTC.

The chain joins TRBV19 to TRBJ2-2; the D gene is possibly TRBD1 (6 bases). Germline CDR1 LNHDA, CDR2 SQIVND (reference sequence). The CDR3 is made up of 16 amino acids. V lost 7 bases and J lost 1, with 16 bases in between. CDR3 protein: CASTLRQDLNTGELFF. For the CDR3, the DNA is TGTGCCAGTACCCTCCGACAGGATCTGAACACCGGGGAGCTGTTTTTT.

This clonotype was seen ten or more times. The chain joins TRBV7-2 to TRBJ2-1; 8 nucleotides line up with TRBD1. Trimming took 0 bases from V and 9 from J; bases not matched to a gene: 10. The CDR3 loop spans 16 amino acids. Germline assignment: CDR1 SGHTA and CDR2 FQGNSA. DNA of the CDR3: TGTGCCAGCAGCTTAGCTTGGCAGGGGGCGCTTGGTGAGCAGTTCTTC. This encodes CASSLAWQGALGEQFF.

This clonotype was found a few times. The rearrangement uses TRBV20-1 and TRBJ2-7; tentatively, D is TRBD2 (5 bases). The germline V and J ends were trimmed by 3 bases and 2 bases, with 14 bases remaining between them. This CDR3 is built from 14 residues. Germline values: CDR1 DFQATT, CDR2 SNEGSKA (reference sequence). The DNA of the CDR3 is TGCAGTGCTAGGGTCCCCCCGGGGACCTACGAGCAGTACTTC. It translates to CSARVPPGTYEQYF.